The 4 T cell receptor beta chains below all came from one sample that was sequenced in a study of technical replicates of blood from a few donors. Clones were sequenced by immunoSEQ multiplex PCR, and TCRdb holds only the in-frame ones, with some missing. The table shows about 59,000 clones, with approximately 87% occurring only once. Sequenced material: PBMCs. The receptor source for this set is a human donor in good health. Some clones in this sample may be carry-over from other donors' samples.

V is TRBV4-1 and J is TRBJ2-1; D is uncertain. The germline V gene has CDR1 MGHRA and CDR2 YSYEKL. The V and J ends lost 2 bases and 9 bases respectively, with 11 bases between them. This CDR3 has 13 amino acids. The CDR3 nucleotides are TGCGCCAGCAGCCAATATGGTGTGGCTGAGCAGTTCTTC. It encodes CASSQYGVAEQFF.

This CDR3 is CASRVPGGSYNEQFF. The CDR3 DNA reads as TGTGCCAGCAGGGTACCCGGTGGCTCCTACAATGAGCAGTTCTTC. The J gene is TRBJ2-1, the V gene TRBV5-6; D gene uncertain. The V end lost 5 bases, the J end lost 0 bases, and 12 bases lay between the germline ends. CDR1 is SGHDT and CDR2 is YYEEEE in the germline V gene. This CDR3 comprises 15 residues. The full variable domain, in which reference TRBV5-6 and TRBJ2-1 provide the parts outside the CDR3, is DAGVTQSPTHLIKTRGQQVTLRCSPKSGHDTVSWYQQALGQGPQFIFQYYEEEERQRGNFPDRFSGHQFPNYSSELNVNALLLGDSALYLCASRVPGGSYNEQFFGPGTRLTVL.

In its sample, this clone was seen a few times. The V call is TRBV4-2, the J call TRBJ1-1, with D unresolved. Germline CDR1 reads LGHNA; CDR2 reads YNFKEQ. V lost 3 bases and J lost 1, with 9 bases in between. The CDR3 extends over 14 amino acids. CDR3 region: CASSHPDKNTEAFF. CDR3 DNA: TGTGCCAGCAGCCACCCCGACAAGAACACTGAAGCTTTCTTT.

This chain connects TRBV4-3 to TRBJ2-7, with 7 bases aligning to TRBD2. This CDR3 has 15 amino acids. Germline values: CDR1 LGHNA, CDR2 YSLEER. Trimming cost V 5 bases and J 7 bases; bases outside gene matches: 14. The DNA for the CDR3 is TGCGCCAGCAGCTCAGTAGCTAGCGGTCTTTGGGAGCAGTACTTC. This translates into CASSSVASGLWEQYF.